A single TCR beta chain is shown here with its context. The table lists this clone with a few counts. The target of this receptor is not known. Qualities for individual bases were not recorded, and no much larger clone is one base off. TCRbeta CDR3 regions were amplified from genomic DNA using the immunoSEQ Assay, a bias-controlled multiplex PCR. As for the authors' bioinformatics: Nucleated cell counts per sample were estimated from amplification of reference gene primers within the assay. To quantify the absolute abundance of each unique TCRbeta CDR3 rearrangement, sequence reads were collapsed and filtered. Productive Simpson clonality was computed per sample as the square root of Simpson's diversity index over productive rearrangements. The source is immuneACCESS, and TCRdb retained only in-frame sequences with V and J called. Part of the clones is not carried over; for the studies checked, unresolved V genes explain less than half of this, and the remainder is unexplained. The V and J calls and clone size were taken over from that table, and D and trimming were inferred from the DNA. The sample records about 170,000 clones, 80% to 85% of which are singletons. Under 3% of the sample belongs to the ten largest clones.

Including cysteine and phenylalanine, the CDR3 has 13 amino acids. Left in the record is the CDR3 DNA by itself, 39 bases read in frame from the first base. Sequences MNHEY (CDR1) and SVGAGI (CDR2) are obtained from the germline V gene. V ends up 6 bases short and J 2 bases short, with an unmatched junction base count of 3. Each collaborating institution followed its own protocols to collect whole blood in K2EDTA tubes. Collaborator samples were shipped for TCRbeta analysis as frozen whole blood, isolated PBMCs, or DNA extracted from either sample type. The sample originates from a study of blood T cell repertoires in COVID-19 (dated by TCRdb to about 2020). Context from the whole study: Samples covering the acute and convalescent phases of COVID-19 were provided by collaborators in the United States, Italy and Spain. Where available, HLA class I and class II types were taken from metadata supplied by the sample provider and were not determined by assay-based typing. Deeply sampled blood TCRbeta repertoires from subjects exposed to, actively infected with, or recovered from COVID-19 were included in the dataset. The repertoires were released in a freely available public database meant as a resource for research on the immune response to SARS-CoV-2. The prospective study material was composed of cDNA or gDNA derived from T cells, B-cell-depleted T cells, or PBMCs. A de-identified subject ID, COVID-19 status, age in years and sex were almost always included in the sample metadata. The samples were drawn from two sources: the first 160 participants of the ongoing ImmuneRACE study, and 1,000 to 1,500 subjects contributed by 6 global collaborators.

Study-wide conclusions, independent of this receptor: The amount of clinical and demographic metadata varied by source and participant and was provided uncurated.

The chain is encoded by TRBV6-5 joined to TRBJ1-2; the central 7 bases match TRBD1. The TCR was taken from a human donor with acute or convalescent COVID-19. The donor label of this sample is uncertain. Sample: peripheral blood. The DNA sequence reads TGTGCCAGCAGCGACAGGGTGAACTATGGCTACACCTTC. Its product reads: CASSDRVNYGYTF.